These T cell receptor beta chains were read from a single sample in a study of blood T cell repertoires in COVID-19. Sequencing used immunoSEQ multiplex PCR; TCRdb keeps in-frame clones, though not all of them. Of fewer than 650,000 clones in the sample, about 89% were seen once. The sample taken for sequencing was peripheral blood. The receptor set was obtained from a woman between 50 and 59 years old with COVID-19, enrolled during active disease. CDR3s leave out the opening cysteine and the closing phenylalanine or tryptophan.

j_call v_call cdr3_aa
TRBJ2-7 TRBV15 ATSERGLAYEQY
TRBJ2-7 TRBV11-3 ASSLQENYEQY
TRBJ2-3 TRBV9 ASSVGATSGTDTQY
TRBJ2-7 TRBV18 ASSPWTGDEQY
TRBJ1-1 TRBV29-1 SGQPGNTEAF
TRBJ1-3 TRBV9 ASSTSLQGHSGNTIY
TRBJ2-2 TRBV10-3 AIRGSGGSNTGELF
TRBJ1-2 TRBV9 ASSPPSGYGYT
TRBJ2-3 TRBV5-6 ASRWSSGGAIDTQY
TRBJ2-7 TRBV5-1 ASSFAGYEQY
TRBJ1-4 TRBV5-1 ASSREANEKLF
TRBJ2-3 TRBV2 ASSEAHRGTDTQY
TRBJ2-3 TRBV24-1 ATSDLKASTDTQY
TRBJ1-1 TRBV3-1/TRBV3-2 ASSQIVPGGNTEAF
TRBJ1-1 TRBV5-1 ASSRGHLNTEAF
TRBJ1-1 TRBV6-5 ASPPNRETEAF
TRBJ1-1 TRBV6-1 ASSEVARAF
TRBJ1-1 TRBV5-1 ASSLVGLAEAF
TRBJ2-3 TRBV5-1 ASSLDGRHVIRADTQY